This T cell receptor beta chain was captured in a study of blood T cell repertoires in COVID-19. Study-wide background: From T cells, B-cell-depleted T cells, or PBMCs came the material, which was cDNA or gDNA.

Seattle patients were enrolled while actively infected and followed longitudinally. Produced via immunoSEQ multiplex PCR; TCRdb's table is partial and in-frame only. The repertoire includes more than 60,000 clones, 88% of them detected once, and roughly 43% sits in the top ten. This CDR3 has 17 amino acids. Germline lookup yields CDR1 MGHRA and CDR2 YSYEKL. The V gene end was trimmed by 0 bases and the J gene end by 0 bases; junction bases not matched to a gene: 6. The sequence was collected from a woman aged 60-70 years with COVID-19, enrolled during active disease. The sequencing sample was made of peripheral blood. The rearrangement links TRBV4-1 to TRBJ2-3, with 7 bases identical to TRBD2. As DNA, the CDR3 is TGCGCCAGCAGCCAAGATGGGACGGGAGGAAGCACAGATACGCAGTATTTT. Encoded protein: CASSQDGTGGSTDTQYF.